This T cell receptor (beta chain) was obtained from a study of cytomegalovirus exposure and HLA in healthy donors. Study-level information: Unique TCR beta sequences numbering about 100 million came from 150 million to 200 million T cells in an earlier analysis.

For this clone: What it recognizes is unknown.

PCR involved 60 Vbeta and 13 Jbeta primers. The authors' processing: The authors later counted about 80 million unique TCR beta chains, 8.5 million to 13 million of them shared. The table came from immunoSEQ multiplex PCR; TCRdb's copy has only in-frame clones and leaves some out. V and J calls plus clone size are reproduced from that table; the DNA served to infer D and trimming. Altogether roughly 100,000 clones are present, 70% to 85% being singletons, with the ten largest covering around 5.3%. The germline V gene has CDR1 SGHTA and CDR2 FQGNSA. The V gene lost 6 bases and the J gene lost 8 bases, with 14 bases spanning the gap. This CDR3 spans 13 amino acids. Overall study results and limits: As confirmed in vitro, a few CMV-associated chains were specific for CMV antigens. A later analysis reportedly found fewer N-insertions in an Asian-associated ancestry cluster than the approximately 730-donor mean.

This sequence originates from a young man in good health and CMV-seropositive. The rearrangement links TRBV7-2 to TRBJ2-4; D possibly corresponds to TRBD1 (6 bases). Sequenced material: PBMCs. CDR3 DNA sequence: TGTGCCAGCAGGTCCAGGGGTATGGACATTCAGTACTTC. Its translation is CASRSRGMDIQYF.